This T cell receptor beta chain was retrieved from a study of cytomegalovirus exposure and HLA in healthy donors. This CDR3 has 15 residues. CDR1 SEHNR and CDR2 FQNEAQ come from the germline V gene (reference sequence). Trimming removed 1 base from V and 0 bases from J, with 6 bases in between. PCR was performed using 60 Vbeta and 13 Jbeta primers. The table came from immunoSEQ multiplex PCR; TCRdb's copy has only in-frame clones and leaves some out. Found here are more than 150,000 clones, approximately 88% of them singletons; the top ten hold around 1.6%. The material sequenced was PBMCs. This receptor was taken from a woman between 18 and 29 years old in good health and CMV-seronegative. The V and J genes are TRBV7-9 and TRBJ2-2; a weak D match, TRBD1 (6 bases). The CDR3 loop is CASSLGTANTGELFF. The DNA for the CDR3 is TGTGCCAGCAGCTTAGGGACAGCGAACACCGGGGAGCTGTTTTTT.